Below, 20 T cell receptor beta chains from the same sample are listed, as sequenced in a study of blood T cell repertoires in COVID-19. Here immunoSEQ multiplex PCR was the method, and the copy in TCRdb shows in-frame clones only, minus some. The sample holds about 49,000 clones, 82% seen once. Sequenced sample: peripheral blood. These TCRs come from a woman aged 55-69 years with acute or convalescent COVID-19.

The chain uses TRBV2 and TRBJ2-7; perhaps TRBD1 as D (6 bases). Trimming took 6 bases from V and 4 from J, leaving 19 bases between them. Germline CDR1 SNHLY, CDR2 FYNNEI. The CDR3 totals 15 residues. The CDR3 region has the DNA TGTGCCAGCAGGTTACAGGGAAACGCTGCATACGAGCAGTACTTC. Its translation is CASRLQGNAAYEQYF.

The chain couples TRBV29-1 to TRBJ2-5; TRBD1 aligns across 8 bases. The CDR3 runs 14 residues. CDR1 and CDR2 from the germline V gene are SQVTM and ANQGSEA. J lost 5 bases, V lost 6 bases, and 11 bases had no gene match. CDR3 residues: CSVERTGRTETQYF. DNA for the CDR3: TGCAGCGTGGAAAGGACAGGGAGAACGGAGACCCAGTACTTC.

The CDR3 loop is CASSADRKHEAFF. The CDR3 DNA sequence: TGTGCCAGCAGCGCTGACAGAAAACATGAAGCTTTCTTT. The chain joins TRBV3-1 (or the pseudogene TRBV3-2) to TRBJ1-1, with D tentatively TRBD1 (5 bases). The length of the CDR3 is 13 residues. V was shortened by 5 bases and J by 7 bases, with 14 bases between the two germline ends. Germline CDR1 reads LGHDT; CDR2 reads YNNKEL (reference sequence).

In its sample, this clone was seen a few times. J is TRBJ1-1 and V is TRBV7-3; D not certain. V shed 3 bases and J shed 0 bases, with 8 bases lying between them. CDR1 is SGHTA, CDR2 FQGTGA, per germline. The CDR3 is 14 amino acids. This chain's CDR3 is CASSFNGVNTEAFF. CDR3 nucleotide sequence: TGTGCCAGCAGCTTCAACGGGGTGAACACTGAAGCTTTCTTT.

The chain is built from TRBV7-2 and TRBJ1-1, with a tentative D call TRBD1 (6 bases). Germline CDR1 and CDR2: SGHTA and FQGNSA. Trimming stripped 2 bases from V and 2 bases from J, with 15 bases between. This CDR3 has 16 amino acids. CDR3 region: CASSLTLDRSNTEAFF. The DNA of the CDR3 is TGTGCCAGCAGCTTAACTCTAGACAGGTCTAACACTGAAGCTTTCTTT. Full variable domain (remainder filled in from reference TRBV7-2 and TRBJ1-1): GAGVSQSPSNKVTEKGKDVELRCDPISGHTALYWYRQSLGQGLEFLIYFQGNSAPDKSGLPSDRFSAERTGGSVSTLTIQRTQQEDSAVYLCASSLTLDRSNTEAFFGQGTRLTVV.

CDR3 sequence (DNA): TGTGCCAGCAGTTGGACAGGGGACCAAGATACGCAGTATTTT. This sequence encodes CASSWTGDQDTQYF. V gene TRBV6-5 combines with J gene TRBJ2-3; 9 nucleotides agree with TRBD1. V was clipped by 4 bases and J by 5 bases; unmatched bases: 4. Germline lookup yields CDR1 MNHEY and CDR2 SVGAGI. This CDR3 has 14 residues.

This rearrangement joins TRBV2 to TRBJ1-5; tentatively, D is TRBD1 (6 bases). With 5 bases removed from V and 6 bases from J, the gap between germline ends came to 17 bases. From germline, CDR1 is SNHLY and CDR2 FYNNEI. The CDR3 length is 15 residues. The CDR3, as DNA: TGTGCCAGCAGTCAACAGGGTGGGGTGGGTCAGCCCCAGCATTTT. It is translated as CASSQQGGVGQPQHF.

The chain recombines TRBV15 with TRBJ1-4; 7 nucleotides agree with TRBD1. This CDR3 has 16 amino acids. V shed 0 bases and J 4 bases; nucleotides not matched to a gene: 5. Germline CDR1 is LNHNV and CDR2 is YYDKDF (reference sequence). The CDR3 bases are TGTGCCACCAGCAGAGATCCGGGGACAGATAATGAAAAACTGTTTTTT. The encoded protein is CATSRDPGTDNEKLFF.

The CDR3 loop reads CASSSYRDRVVGTEAFF. The CDR3 region has the DNA TGTGCCAGCAGTTCGTACCGGGACAGGGTAGTCGGCACTGAAGCTTTCTTT. The chain has TRBV7-3 and TRBJ1-1, with 9 bases fitting TRBD1. This CDR3 has 17 residues. CDR1 SGHTA and CDR2 FQGTGA come from the germline V gene. The trim removed 6 bases at V and 4 bases at J, leaving 15 bases unmatched.

J is TRBJ2-5 and V is TRBV2, with 8 bases fitting TRBD1. This CDR3 spans 13 amino acids. Germline values: CDR1 SNHLY, CDR2 FYNNEI. J was trimmed by 5 bases and V by 8 bases; bases with no gene match: 7. In DNA, the CDR3 is TGTGCCAGCTCCAGGGGGCGACGGGAGACCCAGTACTTC. Translated, it gives CASSRGRRETQYF. The variable domain in full, completed from reference TRBV2 and TRBJ2-5, reads EPEVTQTPSHQVTQMGQEVILRCVPISNHLYFYWYRQILGQKVEFLVSFYNNEISEKSEIFDDQFSVERPDGSNFTLKIRSTKLEDSAMYFCASSRGRRETQYFGPGTRLLVL.

V usage is TRBV10-3 and J usage is TRBJ1-1; possibly TRBD1 for D (6 bases). Trimming pared 3 bases from V and 5 bases from J, leaving 22 bases between. Germline CDR1 and CDR2: ENHRY and SYGVKD. The CDR3 consists of 17 residues. The CDR3 here is CAISEGGGKSLTTEAFF. In DNA form, the CDR3 reads TGTGCCATCAGTGAAGGGGGGGGCAAATCGCTTACGACTGAAGCTTTCTTT.

The V call is TRBV11-3, the J call TRBJ2-1; weak D call: TRBD2 (6 bases). Germline V gives CDR1 SGHNT, CDR2 YENEEA. Trimming removed 1 base at V and 10 bases at J, with 11 bases between. The CDR3 extends over 13 amino acids. The CDR3 region is CASSLGGAGEQFF. Here the CDR3 DNA reads TGTGCCAGCAGCTTAGGAGGGGCGGGGGAGCAGTTCTTC.

The genes are TRBV2 and TRBJ2-7; D not resolved. The CDR3 length is 16 residues. Germline V lookup: CDR1 SNHLY, CDR2 FYNNEI. The V end lost 3 bases, the J end lost 4 bases, and 19 bases lay between the germline ends. The chain's CDR3 is CASSDRLGAYGYEQYF. CDR3 nucleotides: TGTGCCAGCAGTGACCGCCTTGGTGCATACGGTTACGAGCAGTACTTC.

The chain joins TRBV3-1 (or the pseudogene TRBV3-2) to TRBJ1-5; 8 bases are shared with TRBD1. The germline gives CDR1 LGHDT, CDR2 YNNKEL (reference sequence). The trim removed 4 bases at V and 5 bases at J, leaving 16 bases unmatched. The CDR3 totals 18 residues. The CDR3 sequence is CASSLSLRTGKVHQPQHF. CDR3 coding DNA: TGTGCCAGCAGCCTTTCCCTAAGGACAGGGAAGGTGCATCAGCCCCAGCATTTT.

The chain employs TRBV5-1 and TRBJ2-7; 9 bases map to TRBD1. CDR1 and CDR2 from the germline V gene are SGHRS and YFSETQ. The CDR3 covers 16 residues. The V gene end was trimmed by 0 bases and the J gene end by 3 bases; junction bases not matched to a gene: 7. CDR3 nucleotide sequence: TGCGCCAGCAGCTTGGTTCCCGGGACAGGGAACTACGAGCAGTACTTC. This gives the protein CASSLVPGTGNYEQYF.

About this clone itself: This CDR3 is also generated by other DNA sequences in the sample. This rearrangement joins TRBV28 to TRBJ1-6; 7 positions match TRBD1. CDR1 is MDHEN and CDR2 is SYDVKM in the germline V gene. Trimming cost V 6 bases and J 7 bases; bases outside gene matches: 3. The CDR3 has 13 amino acids. DNA for the CDR3: TGTGCCAGCAGGACAGGGATGAATTCACCCCTCCACTTT. Its translation is CASRTGMNSPLHF.

This clone has a handful of counts. This chain uses TRBV9 with TRBJ2-7, with TRBD1 matching over 10 bases. V shed 4 bases and J 4 bases; nucleotides not matched to a gene: 5. Germline V gene lookup returns CDR1 SGDLS and CDR2 YYNGEE. The CDR3 has 14 residues. The CDR3 loop is CASSPGQGGYEQYF. Written as DNA, the CDR3 is TGTGCCAGCAGCCCAGGACAGGGGGGATACGAGCAGTACTTC.

The chain is built from TRBV14 and TRBJ1-1; tentative D call: TRBD1 (5 bases). Trimming cost V 2 bases and J 1 base, with 14 bases left between them. Germline CDR1 reads SGHDN; CDR2 reads FVKESK. The length of the CDR3 is 16 residues. The CDR3 loop reads CASSQSLGLGNTEAFF. CDR3 bases: TGTGCCAGCAGCCAAAGCCTGGGACTGGGGAACACTGAAGCTTTCTTT.

This chain uses TRBV6-5 with TRBJ2-7; TRBD1 matches 9 bases. The CDR3 has 15 amino acids. The germline V gene encodes CDR1 MNHEY and CDR2 SVGAGI. The V segment lost 6 bases and the J segment 2 bases; nucleotides outside the gene matches: 8. The CDR3 DNA follows: TGTGCCAGCAGAACTGGACAGGGGTTTACCTACGAGCAGTACTTC. Translated: CASRTGQGFTYEQYF.

This clone was counted a few times. V is TRBV15 and J is TRBJ1-1, with D possibly TRBD1 on 6 matching bases. Germline CDR1 is LNHNV and CDR2 is YYDKDF (reference sequence). V lost 4 bases and J 6 bases, leaving 18 bases between the germline ends. The CDR3 runs to 15 residues. The CDR3 protein is CATSNRPQGFAEAFF. The CDR3 DNA sequence: TGTGCCACCAGCAACCGACCGCAGGGGTTCGCTGAAGCTTTCTTT. The whole variable domain, filled in from reference TRBV15 and TRBJ1-1, reads DAMVIQNPRYQVTQFGKPVTLSCSQTLNHNVMYWYQQKSSQAPKLLFHYYDKDFNNEADTPDNFQSRRPNTSFCFLDIRSPGLGDTAMYLCATSNRPQGFAEAFFGQGTRLTVV.